A selection of T cell receptor beta chains follows, all from one sample in a study of cytomegalovirus exposure and HLA in healthy donors. Clones were sequenced by immunoSEQ multiplex PCR, and TCRdb holds only the in-frame ones, with some missing. This table holds under 250,000 clones, approximately 83% found once. Sequencing used PBMCs. These receptors were obtained from a boy younger than 10 in good health and CMV-seronegative. CDR3s include the opening cysteine and the closing phenylalanine or tryptophan. Each record gives: V gene, CDR3 length, clone size, D gene, J gene, CDR3 DNA, CDR3 protein. A D gene is named only where the DNA matches it firmly. Not all rows give a size; the values are once, few, many and, for expanded clones, a class.

>TRBV6-1|14|NA|NA|TRBJ1-5
TGTGCCAGCCGGCTGGGAGGGGGCAATCAGCCCCAGCATTTT
CASRLGGGNQPQHF
>TRBV6-1|14|NA|NA|TRBJ2-6
TGTGCCAGCACTACAGTATCCGGGGCCAACGTCCTGACTTTC
CASTTVSGANVLTF
>TRBV7-3|14|NA|NA|TRBJ1-2
TGTGCCAGCAGCTTAACCGGCGGAGACGGTGGCTACACCTTC
CASSLTGGDGGYTF
>TRBV6-5|13|NA|NA|TRBJ1-1
TGTGCCAGCACCTTGGGACAGAACACTGAAGCTTTCTTT
CASTLGQNTEAFF
>TRBV30|13|NA|NA|TRBJ2-7
TGTGCCTGGAGTGGGGACTCCCTCTACGAGCAGTACTTC
CAWSGDSLYEQYF
>TRBV4-1|17|NA|TRBD2|TRBJ2-1
TGCGCCAGCAGCCAATCCTTAGCGGGAGTTGCCTACAATGAGCAGTTCTTC
CASSQSLAGVAYNEQFF
>TRBV6-6|15|NA|TRBD1|TRBJ2-7
TGTGCCAGCAGCCTGACAGGGGAGACCTCCTACGAGCAGTACTTC
CASSLTGETSYEQYF
>TRBV27|16|once|TRBD2|TRBJ2-1
TGTGCCAGCAGTTTACGGACTAGCGGTCCCTACAATGAGCAGTTCTTC
CASSLRTSGPYNEQFF
>TRBV4-1|15|NA|NA|TRBJ1-5
TGCGCCAGCAGCCACCCCGGACAGTCGGGACAGCCCCAGCATTTT
CASSHPGQSGQPQHF
>TRBV4-2|13|NA|TRBD1|TRBJ1-2
TGTGCCAGCAGCCAAGACAGGGGGCAAGGCTACACCTTC
CASSQDRGQGYTF
>TRBV7-8|17|NA|NA|TRBJ1-6
TGTGCCAGCAGCTTAGTGAGTGAGGACTCCTATAATTCACCCCTCCACTTT
CASSLVSEDSYNSPLHF
>TRBV7-2|16|NA|TRBD2|TRBJ2-1
TGTGCCAGCAGTCAAATAGCGGGGGAGATTTACAATGAGCAGTTCTTC
CASSQIAGEIYNEQFF
>TRBV5-1|16|NA|NA|TRBJ2-1
TGCGCCAGCAGCTTGGTTAGCGGATACTCCTACAATGAGCAGTTCTTC
CASSLVSGYSYNEQFF
>TRBV27|14|NA|TRBD1|TRBJ1-6
TGTGCCAGCAGCAGGGACAGGGATAATTCACCCCTCCACTTT
CASSRDRDNSPLHF
>TRBV19|16|NA|TRBD2|TRBJ2-1
TGTGCCAGTAGTGCTAGCGGGGGGCTCCCCCCAAATGAGCAGTTCTTC
CASSASGGLPPNEQFF
>TRBV7-8|16|once|NA|TRBJ2-1
TGTGCCAGCAGCGAGACTCGGGGGAGCTCCTACAATGAGCAGTTCTTC
CASSETRGSSYNEQFF
>TRBV30|12|NA|NA|TRBJ1-2
TGTGCCTGGAGTGGCGTGAACTATGGCTACACCTTC
CAWSGVNYGYTF
>TRBV4-1|13|few|NA|TRBJ1-5
TGCGCCAGCAGCCAACCGGGAAGTCAGCCCCAGCATTTT
CASSQPGSQPQHF
>TRBV19|15|once|NA|TRBJ1-2
TGTGCCAGTAGTCCAGTCACACAGTTCAACTATGGCTACACCTTC
CASSPVTQFNYGYTF
>TRBV6-5|15|NA|NA|TRBJ1-4
TGTGCCAGCAGTTTGAGGGGAGGAACTAATGAAAAACTGTTTTTT
CASSLRGGTNEKLFF
>TRBV6-1|14|NA|TRBD1|TRBJ2-7
TGTGCCAGCAGTTATCCCGGGACAGGTGACGAGCAGTACTTC
CASSYPGTGDEQYF
>TRBV2|13|NA|NA|TRBJ1-4
TGTGCCAGCCGCCGGGGGGGTAATGAAAAACTGTTTTTT
CASRRGGNEKLFF
>TRBV4-2|13|NA|NA|TRBJ2-1
TGTGCCAGCAGCCAGGCCCAGTCCAATGAGCAGTTCTTC
CASSQAQSNEQFF
>TRBV2|15|NA|NA|TRBJ2-3
TGTGCCAGCAGTTTTGTGGGTCGGGGGAGAGATACGCAGTATTTT
CASSFVGRGRDTQYF
>TRBV2|14|few|TRBD1|TRBJ1-1
TGTGCCAGCAGTTCGACAGGGAGTAGCCCTGAAGCTTTCTTT
CASSSTGSSPEAFF
>TRBV6-6|16|NA|TRBD2|TRBJ2-1
TGTGCCAGCAGTTCCCCGGGTAGCGGGAGCTACAATGAGCAGTTCTTC
CASSSPGSGSYNEQFF
>TRBV9|14|NA|TRBD1|TRBJ2-5
TGTGCCAGCAGCGACGGGACAGTCCAAGAGACCCAGTACTTC
CASSDGTVQETQYF
>TRBV2|14|once|TRBD2|TRBJ2-7
TGTGCCAGGGGGGGGCTAGCGGGATCCTACGAGCAGTACTTC
CARGGLAGSYEQYF
>TRBV14|17|NA|NA|TRBJ2-5
TGTGCCAGCAGCCAAAACCCCTTAGGAGGGGCCCAAGAGACCCAGTACTTC
CASSQNPLGGAQETQYF
>TRBV25-1|14|NA|TRBD1|TRBJ1-2
TGTGCCAGCAGTGAGGGAGGGACAGGGGAAGGCTACACCTTC
CASSEGGTGEGYTF
>TRBV4-1|18|NA|TRBD1|TRBJ2-6
TGCGCCAGCAGCCAAGCTGGGACAGGGGGCTCTGGGGCCAACGTCCTGACTTTC
CASSQAGTGGSGANVLTF
>TRBV4-2|16|NA|NA|TRBJ2-1
TGTGCCAGCAGCCAAGATTTAAGGGGATCCTACAATGAGCAGTTCTTC
CASSQDLRGSYNEQFF
>TRBV11-1|15|once|NA|TRBJ2-1
TGTGCCAGCAGCTTAGCTCCTAGCTCCCTCAATGAGCAGTTCTTC
CASSLAPSSLNEQFF
>TRBV5-4|16|NA|TRBD1|TRBJ1-2
TGTGCCAGCAGCTTGGAGAGTTGGGACAGGGGGCGCGGCTACACCTTC
CASSLESWDRGRGYTF
>TRBV19|15|NA|TRBD2|TRBJ2-7
TGTGCCAGTAGTACCATAGCGGGAGGCACCTACGAGCAGTACTTC
CASSTIAGGTYEQYF
>TRBV2|14|NA|TRBD1|TRBJ1-5
TGTACCAGCACCCGACAGGGGGGCAATCAGCCCCAGCATTTT
CTSTRQGGNQPQHF
>TRBV15|16|NA|TRBD2|TRBJ2-7
TGTGCCACCAGGTCGACATTTAGCGGGAGCTCCTACGAGCAGTACTTC
CATRSTFSGSSYEQYF
>TRBV13|13|NA|NA|TRBJ2-5
TGTGCCAGCAGCTTGACAGGGAGGAAGACCCAGTACTTC
CASSLTGRKTQYF
>TRBV4-2|19|NA|TRBD2|TRBJ2-3
TGTGCCAGCAGCCAAGGACTAGCGGGTCCCACAATGGCCACAGATACGCAGTATTTT
CASSQGLAGPTMATDTQYF
>TRBV11-2|17|NA|TRBD1|TRBJ2-3
TGTGCCAGCAGCTTAGTACACGCGGGGACAGGGACAGATACGCAGTATTTT
CASSLVHAGTGTDTQYF
>TRBV6-1|15|NA|NA|TRBJ2-7
TGTGCCAGCACTTCCCTTCCGGGACACCCCTACGAGCAGTACTTC
CASTSLPGHPYEQYF
>TRBV10-1|13|NA|NA|TRBJ1-1
TGCGCCAGCAGTGAGTCGAGTAGAGGTGAAGCTTTCTTT
CASSESSRGEAFF
>TRBV6-4|15|few|TRBD1|TRBJ2-1
TGTGCCAGCAGTGCTGGGACAGGGTACTACAATGAGCAGTTCTTC
CASSAGTGYYNEQFF
>TRBV7-8|15|NA|NA|TRBJ2-1
TGTGCCAGCAGCCCTCTAGCGGCCCCCAGGGGTGAGCAGTTCTTC
CASSPLAAPRGEQFF
>TRBV9|14|NA|NA|TRBJ2-3
TGTGCCAGCAGCGTGAGCGGAAGCACAGATACGCAGTATTTT
CASSVSGSTDTQYF
>TRBV6-5|15|NA|TRBD1|TRBJ2-5
TGTGCCAGCAGTACCCATGCGACAGGGGGCGAGACCCAGTACTTC
CASSTHATGGETQYF
>TRBV9|13|NA|NA|TRBJ1-1
TGTGCCAGCAGGGAGACAGGGAACACTGAAGCTTTCTTT
CASRETGNTEAFF
>TRBV5-4|17|NA|TRBD2|TRBJ2-3
TGTGCCAGCAGCCTAGACAGACTAGCGGGGAACACAGATACGCAGTATTTT
CASSLDRLAGNTDTQYF
>TRBV7-9|16|once|TRBD2|TRBJ2-1
TGTGCCAGCAGCCCAGAAAGCGGGCGGGAGTGGCATGAGCAGTTCTTC
CASSPESGREWHEQFF
>TRBV5-6|16|NA|TRBD2|TRBJ2-7
TGTGCCAGCAGCGCGGGGGGGGTAGCGGAATCCTACGAGCAGTACTTC
CASSAGGVAESYEQYF